The 15 T cell receptor beta chains reported below all come from one sample, sequenced in a study of response to subunit inactivated influenza vaccine. TCRdb re-derived calls from the RT-PCR reads in MiXCR, one entry per CDR3 protein. The repertoire holds about 650,000 distinct CDR3 sequences, with approximately 14% as singletons. The sequences come from PBMCs from blood, collected roughly 15 days before vaccination. These receptor sequences come from a middle-aged man who received an inactivated influenza vaccine.

Only a few counts were recorded for this clonotype. The V and J genes are TRBV5-1 and TRBJ1-1, with D uncertain. V was pared by 1 base and J by 5 bases, with 9 bases between. The germline gives CDR1 SGHRS, CDR2 YFSETQ. This CDR3 region has 13 residues. The DNA of the CDR3 is TGCGCCAGCAGCTTGTGGGTAGGGACTGAAGCTTTCTTT. This codes for CASSLWVGTEAFF.

J is TRBJ2-2 and V is TRBV12-3 or TRBV12-4; a weak D match, TRBD2 (5 bases). Between the trimmed V and J ends, which lost 9 bases and 0 bases, there was a span of 20 bases. The length of the CDR3 is 17 residues. CDR3 sequence: CASQPPDYAPNTGELFF. CDR3 bases: TGTGCCAGTCAGCCGCCCGACTACGCTCCGAACACCGGGGAGCTGTTTTTT.

The V gene is TRBV6-5, the J gene TRBJ1-1, with D uncertain. Trimming took 0 bases from V and 0 from J, leaving 8 bases between them. The CDR3 runs 15 residues. Germline CDR1 reads MNHEY; CDR2 reads SVGAGI. DNA for the CDR3: TGTGCCAGCAGTTACTCGACAACAGTGAACACTGAAGCTTTCTTT. Translation gives CASSYSTTVNTEAFF.

This clonotype came up many times. The V gene is TRBV6-2 or TRBV6-3, the J gene TRBJ2-5; TRBD1 might be the D (6 bases). Germline CDR1 is MNHEY and CDR2 is SVGEGT. This CDR3 region has 13 residues. V lost 6 bases and J lost 4, with 12 bases in between. CDR3 in amino acids: CASRTTGSETQYF. CDR3 DNA sequence: TGTGCCAGCAGGACGACAGGATCAGAGACCCAGTACTTC.

The chain employs TRBV4-1 and TRBJ2-3; no definite D call. The CDR3 has 14 amino acids. Between the trimmed V and J ends, which lost 0 bases and 5 bases, there was a span of 9 bases. Germline CDR1 is MGHRA and CDR2 is YSYEKL. DNA for the CDR3: TGCGCCAGCAGCCAAGATTCCGAAAAAGATACGCAGTATTTT. This encodes CASSQDSEKDTQYF.

This clonotype was recorded at least ten times. This sequence joins TRBV4-2 and TRBJ1-2, with D tentatively TRBD1 (6 bases). V lost 0 bases, J lost 3 bases, and 14 bases lay in between. CDR1 and CDR2 from the germline V gene are LGHNA and YNFKEQ. This CDR3 is built from 16 residues. DNA of the CDR3: TGTGCCAGCAGCCAAGAGGGGAACAGGGCGCACTATGGCTACACCTTC. Residues: CASSQEGNRAHYGYTF.

This clonotype was seen only a few times. V usage is TRBV20-1 and J usage is TRBJ2-5; the D is unclear. Germline V gene sequence: CDR1 DFQATT, CDR2 SNEGSKA (reference sequence). The germline V and J ends were trimmed by 1 base and 0 bases, with 3 bases remaining between them. The CDR3 is made up of 12 amino acids. The CDR3 nucleotides are TGCAGTGCTAGAGGGTACCAAGAGACCCAGTACTTC. It yields the protein CSARGYQETQYF.

This clonotype showed up just a few times. The chain carries TRBV14 and TRBJ1-2; D may be TRBD1 (6 bases). V was cut by 10 bases and J by 5 bases, with 20 bases left in between. The germline CDR1 and CDR2 sequences are SGHDN and FVKESK. The CDR3 is made up of 14 amino acids. In nucleotides, the CDR3 is TGTGCCAACACATTCGGGGGGCACATATATGGCTACACCTTC. Its protein is CANTFGGHIYGYTF.

This clonotype was detected only a few times. V usage is TRBV20-1 and J usage is TRBJ2-4; 7 bases are a match to TRBD1. The CDR3 has 15 residues. The J segment lost 1 base and the V segment lost 5 bases, leaving 8 bases of the junction unmatched. Germline CDR1 and CDR2: DFQATT and SNEGSKA (reference sequence). The CDR3 nucleotides are TGCAGTGCTGGACGCCCGGGACAGGCCAAAAACATTCAGTACTTC. Translating gives CSAGRPGQAKNIQYF.

This clonotype was detected a few times. The V and J genes are TRBV3-1 and TRBJ2-7; weak D call: TRBD1 (6 bases). Germline CDR1 reads LGHDT; CDR2 reads YNNKEL (reference sequence). The V end lost 2 bases, the J end lost 6 bases, and 20 bases lay between the germline ends. This CDR3 comprises 16 residues. The CDR3 sequence is CASSQTRPGQGGEQYF. The CDR3 DNA is TGTGCCAGCAGCCAAACACGACCGGGACAAGGTGGCGAGCAGTACTTC.

J is TRBJ1-5 and V is TRBV20-1, with 7 nucleotides matching TRBD1. Trimming cost V 6 bases and J 1 base; bases outside gene matches: 6. Germline CDR1 is DFQATT and CDR2 is SNEGSKA (reference sequence). This CDR3 has 14 residues. This CDR3 is CSAKQGTSNQPQHF. The CDR3 DNA is TGCAGTGCCAAACAGGGGACCAGCAATCAGCCCCAGCATTTT.

The chain carries TRBV6-2 or TRBV6-3 and TRBJ2-7; D is unclear. Per the germline V gene, CDR1 is MNHEY and CDR2 is SVGEGT. The V gene lost 7 bases and the J gene lost 2 bases, with 15 bases spanning the gap. The CDR3 contains 14 residues. The CDR3: CASNGGSPPYEQYF. Written as DNA, the CDR3 is TGTGCCAGCAACGGTGGCAGCCCGCCCTACGAGCAGTACTTC.

V gene TRBV11-1 combines with J gene TRBJ1-2; TRBD1 agrees at 12 bases. The CDR3 length is 19 residues. CDR1 is SGHAT, CDR2 FQDESV, per germline (reference sequence). V trimming: 2 bases; J trimming: 6 bases; junction bases outside the gene matches: 16. The CDR3 nucleotides are TGTGCCAGCAGCTTACCGGGGGACGGGACAGGGGGCTTTCTGCATGGCTACACCTTC. Its translation is CASSLPGDGTGGFLHGYTF.

This clonotype was recorded a few times. The genes are TRBV11-2 and TRBJ2-6; maybe TRBD2 (5 bases). This CDR3 has 15 residues. The V gene lost 3 bases and the J gene lost 2 bases, with 8 bases spanning the gap. Germline CDR1 and CDR2: SGHAT and FQNNGV. As DNA, the CDR3 is TGTGCCAGCAGCTTTACGAGGGCTGGGGCCAACGTCCTGACTTTC. Translation: CASSFTRAGANVLTF.

This clonotype was counted ten times or more. The rearrangement links TRBV5-1 to TRBJ2-1, with a possible D match to TRBD1 (6 bases). The CDR3 runs to 15 residues. From germline, CDR1 is SGHRS and CDR2 YFSETQ. Deletions cut 6 bases from V and 2 bases from J, with 15 bases between. The CDR3: CASKQGSRAYNEQFF. The CDR3, as DNA: TGCGCCAGCAAGCAGGGGAGTCGCGCCTACAATGAGCAGTTCTTC.